The clone carrying this T cell receptor (beta chain) was seen just once. These data belong to a study of blood T cell repertoires in COVID-19. Study information: COVID-19 samples, acute and convalescent, were from the United States, Italy and Spain. PBMCs, B-cell-depleted T cells, or T cells provided the cDNA or gDNA that made up the material.

Under the authors' procedure: How many nucleated cells were present was estimated from reference gene primer amplification. Assay: immunoSEQ multiplex PCR; the TCRdb copy retains only in-frame clones and omits some. V, J and clone size are taken as reported in that table, and D and trimming were inferred from the DNA itself. The sample yields about 100,000 clones, roughly nine tenths seen once. Per germline, CDR1 LGHDT and CDR2 YNNKEL (reference sequence). The CDR3 consists of 13 residues. J was trimmed by 7 bases and V by 6 bases; bases with no gene match: 4. This TCR came from a man aged 50 to 59 with active COVID-19. The rearrangement joins TRBV3-1 (or the pseudogene TRBV3-2) to TRBJ2-1; 9 bases agree with TRBD2. Sequenced input: peripheral blood. The DNA for the CDR3 is TGTGCCAGCAGGGCGGGGGGGAGGAATGAGCAGTTCTTC. Translated, it gives CASRAGGRNEQFF.